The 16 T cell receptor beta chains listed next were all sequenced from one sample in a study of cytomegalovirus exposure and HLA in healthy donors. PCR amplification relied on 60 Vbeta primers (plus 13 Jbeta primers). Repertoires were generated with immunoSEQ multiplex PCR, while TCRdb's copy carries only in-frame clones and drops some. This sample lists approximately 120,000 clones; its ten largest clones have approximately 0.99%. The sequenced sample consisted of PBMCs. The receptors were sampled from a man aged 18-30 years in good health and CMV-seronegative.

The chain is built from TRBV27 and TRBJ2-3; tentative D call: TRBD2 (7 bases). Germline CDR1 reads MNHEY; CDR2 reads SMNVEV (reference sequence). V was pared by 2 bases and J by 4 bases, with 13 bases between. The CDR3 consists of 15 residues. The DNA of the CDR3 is TGTGCCAGCAGTTTAAGGGGGGGTCCCCCAGATACGCAGTATTTT. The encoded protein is CASSLRGGPPDTQYF.

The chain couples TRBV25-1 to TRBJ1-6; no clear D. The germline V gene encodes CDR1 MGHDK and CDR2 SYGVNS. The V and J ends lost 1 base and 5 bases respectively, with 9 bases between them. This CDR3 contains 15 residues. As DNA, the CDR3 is TGTGCCAGCAGTGAATTGCGGGGTAATAATTCACCCCTCCACTTT. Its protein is CASSELRGNNSPLHF.

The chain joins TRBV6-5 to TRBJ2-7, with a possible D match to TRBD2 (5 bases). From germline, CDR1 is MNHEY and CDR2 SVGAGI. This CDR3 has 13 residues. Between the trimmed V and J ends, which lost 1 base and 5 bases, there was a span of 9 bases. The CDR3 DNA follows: TGTGCCAGCAGTTACTTGGGGAGCGACGAGCAGTACTTC. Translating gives CASSYLGSDEQYF.

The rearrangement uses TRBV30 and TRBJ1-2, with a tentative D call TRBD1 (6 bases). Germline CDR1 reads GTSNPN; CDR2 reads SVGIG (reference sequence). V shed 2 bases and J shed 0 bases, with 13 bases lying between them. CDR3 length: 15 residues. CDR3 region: CAWSHTTGSNYGYTF. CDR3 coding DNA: TGTGCCTGGAGTCATACGACAGGTTCTAACTATGGCTACACCTTC.

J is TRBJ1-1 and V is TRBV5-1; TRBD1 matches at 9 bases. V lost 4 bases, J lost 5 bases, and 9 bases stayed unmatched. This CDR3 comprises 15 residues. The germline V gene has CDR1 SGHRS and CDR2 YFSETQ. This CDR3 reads CASSGTGGLGTEAFF. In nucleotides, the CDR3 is TGCGCCAGCAGCGGCACAGGGGGCTTAGGTACTGAAGCTTTCTTT.

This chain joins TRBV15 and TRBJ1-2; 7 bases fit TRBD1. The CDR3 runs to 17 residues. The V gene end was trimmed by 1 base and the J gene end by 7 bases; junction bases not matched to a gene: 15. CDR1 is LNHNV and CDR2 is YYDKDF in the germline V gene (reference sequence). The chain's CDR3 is CATSRVVRTGPRVGYTF. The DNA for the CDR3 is TGTGCCACCAGCAGAGTCGTCAGGACAGGCCCGAGAGTTGGCTACACCTTC.

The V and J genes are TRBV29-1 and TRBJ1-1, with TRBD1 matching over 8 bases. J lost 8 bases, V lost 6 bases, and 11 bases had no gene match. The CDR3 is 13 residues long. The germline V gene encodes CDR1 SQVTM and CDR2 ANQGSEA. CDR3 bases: TGCAGCGTCCGTGGACAGGGAGGATCCGAAGCTTTCTTT. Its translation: CSVRGQGGSEAFF.

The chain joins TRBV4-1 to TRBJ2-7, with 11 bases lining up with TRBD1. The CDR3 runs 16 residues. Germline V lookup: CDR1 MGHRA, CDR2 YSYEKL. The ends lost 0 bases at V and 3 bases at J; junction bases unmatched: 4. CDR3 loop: CASSQDEGTGGYEQYF. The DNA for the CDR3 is TGCGCCAGCAGCCAAGATGAGGGGACAGGGGGCTACGAGCAGTACTTC.

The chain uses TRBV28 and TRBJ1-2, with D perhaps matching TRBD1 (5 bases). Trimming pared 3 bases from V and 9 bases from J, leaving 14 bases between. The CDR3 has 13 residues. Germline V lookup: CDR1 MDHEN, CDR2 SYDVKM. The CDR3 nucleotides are TGTGCCAGCAGTTTGGGAGGGGTTGAGCGCTACACCTTC. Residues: CASSLGGVERYTF.

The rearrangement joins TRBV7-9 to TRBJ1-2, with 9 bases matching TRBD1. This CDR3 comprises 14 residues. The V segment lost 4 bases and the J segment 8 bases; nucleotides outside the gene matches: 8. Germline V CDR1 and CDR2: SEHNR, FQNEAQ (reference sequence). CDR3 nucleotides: TGTGCCAGCAGCTCGGGACAGGGAGTGGGAGGCTACACCTTC. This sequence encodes CASSSGQGVGGYTF.

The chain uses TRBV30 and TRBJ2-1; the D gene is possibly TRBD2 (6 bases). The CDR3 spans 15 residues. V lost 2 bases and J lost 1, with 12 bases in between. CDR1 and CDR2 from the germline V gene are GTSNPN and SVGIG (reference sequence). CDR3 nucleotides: TGTGCCTGGAGTTACAGCGGGCCATCCTACAATGAGCAGTTCTTC. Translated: CAWSYSGPSYNEQFF.

This chain's CDR3 is CARQGVNTEAFF. The CDR3 DNA is TGTGCCCGTCAGGGGGTGAACACTGAAGCTTTCTTT. The rearrangement joins TRBV30 to TRBJ1-1; TRBD1 aligns across 7 bases. Germline CDR1 and CDR2: GTSNPN and SVGIG (reference sequence). The length of the CDR3 is 12 residues. J gave up 0 bases and V 8 bases, and 3 bases lay outside the gene matches. Based on the CDR3 plus reference TRBV30 and TRBJ1-1, the full variable domain is SQTIHQWPATLVQPVGSPLSLECTVEGTSNPNLYWYRQAAGRGLQLLFYSVGIGQISSEVPQNLSASRPQDRQFILSSKKLLLSDSGFYLCARQGVNTEAFFGQGTRLTVV.

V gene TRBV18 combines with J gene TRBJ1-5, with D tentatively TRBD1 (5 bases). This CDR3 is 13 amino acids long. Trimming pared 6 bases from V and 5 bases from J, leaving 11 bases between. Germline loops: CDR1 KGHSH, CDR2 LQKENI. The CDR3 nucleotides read TGTGCCAGCTCGGGGCTGACCGATCAGCCCCAGCATTTT. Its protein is CASSGLTDQPQHF.

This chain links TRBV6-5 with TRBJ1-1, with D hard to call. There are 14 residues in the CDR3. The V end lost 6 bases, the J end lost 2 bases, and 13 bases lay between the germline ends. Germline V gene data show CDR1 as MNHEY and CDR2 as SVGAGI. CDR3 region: CASRSPGDNTEAFF. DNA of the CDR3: TGTGCCAGCAGGTCACCCGGGGATAACACTGAAGCTTTCTTT.

The CDR3 sequence is CSGGDIQGMNTEAFF. Written as DNA, the CDR3 is TGCAGCGGGGGCGACATACAGGGAATGAACACTGAAGCTTTCTTT. The J gene is TRBJ1-1, the V gene TRBV29-1; a weak D match, TRBD1 (6 bases). The germline V gene encodes CDR1 SQVTM and CDR2 ANQGSEA. The CDR3 runs to 15 residues. Trimming took off 7 bases at V and 0 bases at J, with 18 bases between the two ends. The whole variable domain, filled in from reference TRBV29-1 and TRBJ1-1, reads SAVISQKPSRDICQRGTSLTIQCQVDSQVTMMFWYRQQPGQSLTLIATANQGSEATYESGFVIDKFPISRPNLTFSTLTVSNMSPEDSSIYLCSGGDIQGMNTEAFFGQGTRLTVV.

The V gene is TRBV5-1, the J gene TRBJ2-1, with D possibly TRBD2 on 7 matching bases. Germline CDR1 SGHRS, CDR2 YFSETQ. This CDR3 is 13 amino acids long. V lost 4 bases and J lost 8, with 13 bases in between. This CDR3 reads CASSIQGGDEQFF. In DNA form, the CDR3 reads TGCGCCAGCAGCATACAAGGGGGGGATGAGCAGTTCTTC.